This is a list of T cell receptor beta chains from one sample in a study of T cells in Graves' hyperthyroidism and ophthalmopathy. Via MiXCR, TCRdb re-called the multiplex PCR reads, giving one row per CDR3 protein. Seen here are some 740,000 distinct CDR3 sequences, 14% observed once, and the top ten hold roughly 10%. Material for sequencing was blood. These receptors all stem from a woman aged 18-29 years with Graves' hyperthyroidism. Each CDR3 is given without its conserved first and last residue. Only some rows state a clone size, as once, few, many or a class for expanded clones.

J	V	length	size	CDR3
TRBJ2-7	TRBV12-3/TRBV12-4	13	many	ASSARTSGSGEQY
TRBJ2-7	TRBV27	13	.	ASSPRTGTSYEQY
TRBJ2-7	TRBV20-1	15	many	SALGLAREGSSYEQY
TRBJ2-5	TRBV7-9	10	.	ASSFFEETQC
TRBJ2-5	TRBV20-1	11	many	SSNGGGQETQY
TRBJ2-1	TRBV27	17	many	ATILSGTSGRRTYNEQF
TRBJ1-2	TRBV19	11	.	ASSTTTAYGYT
TRBJ2-2	TRBV6-5	15	many	ASSYSPPGGDTGELF
TRBJ1-4	TRBV5-1	14	few	ASSLAQTAYNEKLF
TRBJ2-1	TRBV2	10	many	ASSLADNEQF
TRBJ2-7	TRBV11-2	12	many	ASSLGGPNYEQY
TRBJ1-5	TRBV15	13	many	ATSRDQGSNQPQH
TRBJ2-2	TRBV6-1	13	many	ASRKGLAGTGELF
TRBJ1-2	TRBV10-3	14	many	AISVGSTYSLGGYT
TRBJ2-5	TRBV6-1	15	many	ASSEGVTAGGKETQY
TRBJ2-7	TRBV2	14	.	ASSAPFTRGHCEQY
TRBJ2-7	TRBV20-1	12	many	SAREEQVSYEQY
TRBJ1-2	TRBV29-1	11	once	SAAGWEDYGYT
TRBJ2-5	TRBV7-9	12	many	ASSFRGLWETQY
TRBJ2-7	TRBV30	9	many	AWSLDYEQY
TRBJ1-6	TRBV3-1	13	many	ASSPRTDYNSPLH
TRBJ2-2	TRBV15	16	.	ATTKRPSGSSNTGELF
TRBJ2-1	TRBV30	9	many	AWSDLDEQF
TRBJ2-7	TRBV4-3	13	.	ASSQVIAGGSEQY
TRBJ2-2	TRBV20-1	14	.	SARVDRTSRTGELF
TRBJ2-7	TRBV27	11	few	ASSKTGSYEQY
TRBJ2-7	TRBV6-2/TRBV6-3	12	.	ASSRLTGAYEQY
TRBJ2-1	TRBV6-1	11	many	ASSITWGNEQF
TRBJ2-7	TRBV11-2	12	many	ASSPRDRGREQY
TRBJ1-1	TRBV18	13	many	ASSAQGGLDTEAF
TRBJ2-3	TRBV29-1	14	few	SVEDQTARTEDTQY
TRBJ1-1	TRBV7-6	12	.	ASSLAMGNTEAF
TRBJ2-2	TRBV6-6	11	many	ASSYSFTGELF
TRBJ1-5	TRBV2	13	.	ASRTGTGGSQPQH
TRBJ1-4	TRBV5-1	13	few	ASSLDGTEYEKLF
TRBJ1-4	TRBV24-1	10	few	ATGTVDEKLF
TRBJ2-2	TRBV25-1	12	.	ASSGDRGTGELF
TRBJ2-7	TRBV7-8	13	many	ASNPFIAGPNEQY
TRBJ2-3	TRBV7-9	14	few	ASSLVLAGVGDTQY
TRBJ2-7	TRBV24-1	15	many	ATSARTPIKRAYEQY
TRBJ1-1	TRBV9	13	.	ASSVEGGMNTEAF
TRBJ2-7	TRBV20-1	14	.	SPGQGAHGLSYEQY
TRBJ1-3	TRBV4-1	13	.	ASSQPSGGNPAIY
TRBJ2-5	TRBV25-1	14	.	ASMIWTSEGEETQY
TRBJ2-2	TRBV7-9	14	few	ASSSAGTANTGELF
TRBJ2-5	TRBV9	12	many	ASSPSGGGHIQY
TRBJ1-2	TRBV19	12	.	ASSRQGGNYGYT
TRBJ2-2	TRBV10-3	11	.	AISGTSAGELF
TRBJ2-6	TRBV4-1	13	few	ASSVFSSGANVLT